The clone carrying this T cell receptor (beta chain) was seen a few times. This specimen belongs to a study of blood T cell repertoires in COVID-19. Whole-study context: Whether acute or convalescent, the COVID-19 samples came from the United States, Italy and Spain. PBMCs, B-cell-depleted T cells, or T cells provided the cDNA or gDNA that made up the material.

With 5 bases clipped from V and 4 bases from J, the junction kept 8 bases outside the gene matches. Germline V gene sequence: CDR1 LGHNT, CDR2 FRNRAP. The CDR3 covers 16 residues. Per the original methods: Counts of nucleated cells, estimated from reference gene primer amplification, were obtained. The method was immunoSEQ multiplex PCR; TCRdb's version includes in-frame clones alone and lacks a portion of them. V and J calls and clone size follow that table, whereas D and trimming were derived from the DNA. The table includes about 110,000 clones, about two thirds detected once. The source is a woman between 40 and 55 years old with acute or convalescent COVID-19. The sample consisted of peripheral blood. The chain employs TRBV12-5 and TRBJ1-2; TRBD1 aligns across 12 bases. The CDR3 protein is CASGKSGTGGLYGYTF. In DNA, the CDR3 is TGTGCTAGTGGTAAATCCGGGACAGGGGGCCTCTATGGCTACACCTTC. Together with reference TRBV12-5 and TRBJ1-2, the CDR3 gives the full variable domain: DARVTQTPRHKVTEMGQEVTMRCQPILGHNTVFWYRQTMMQGLELLAYFRNRAPLDDSGMPKDRFSAEMPDATLATLKIQPSEPRDSAVYFCASGKSGTGGLYGYTFGSGTRLTVV.